These 6 T cell receptor beta chains came from one sample sequenced in a study of human T cells and chemical hapten exposure (dated by TCRdb to the early 2020s). This specimen's time point label, interpreted: pre-sensitization, week 0. Interpreted using the paper, the treatment or condition label stands for: therapeutic diphenylcyclopropenone sensitization with weekly scalp DPC. The library was generated by RACE. The sample was run on a NextSeq 500. TCRdb redid the processing of the public reads, applying fastp at Q25 and MiXCR, and retained in-frame beta chains. Rows are combined by CDR3 protein, so each entry shows the most common genes and DNA. The sample has over 300,000 distinct CDR3 sequences on record, 5% to 6.5% of them singletons. The ten top clones hold about 2.5% of the sample. The specimen was whole blood, collected in connection with sensitization to the hapten diphenylcyclopropenone (DPC). These receptors came from a woman aged 45-65 years with alopecia areata. Some clones in this sample may be carry-over from other donors' samples.

This clonotype appeared many times. V usage is TRBV7-8 and J usage is TRBJ1-4; no clear D gene. Germline V gene sequence: CDR1 SGHVS, CDR2 FQNEAQ. The CDR3 has 13 residues. V lost 2 bases and J lost 4, with 5 bases in between. The CDR3 reads CASSLQVNEKLFF. In DNA, the CDR3 is TGTGCCAGCAGCTTACAGGTTAATGAAAAACTGTTTTTT.

This clonotype has at least ten counts. The rearrangement joins TRBV3-1 to TRBJ2-3; perhaps TRBD2 as D (6 bases). V was trimmed by 1 base and J by 4 bases, leaving 12 bases between them. CDR1 LGHDT and CDR2 YNNKEL come from the germline V gene (reference sequence). The CDR3 contains 15 residues. Written as DNA, the CDR3 is TGTGCCAGCAGCCAAGCGGGAGAGGCCTCAGATACGCAGTATTTT. It encodes CASSQAGEASDTQYF.

This clonotype occurred many times. This rearrangement joins TRBV12-3 or TRBV12-4 to TRBJ2-1, with TRBD2 matching over 10 bases. V lost 6 bases to trimming and J lost 6 bases; unmatched junction nucleotides: 5. This CDR3 region has 14 residues. DNA for the CDR3: TGTGCCAGCAGACCTAGCGGGGGCCCCAATGAGCAGTTCTTC. It translates to CASRPSGGPNEQFF.

This chain connects TRBV12-3 or TRBV12-4 to TRBJ1-6; the D is unclear. The CDR3 is made up of 15 amino acids. Trimming removed 5 bases at V and 8 bases at J, with 16 bases between. The CDR3 DNA is TGTGCCAGCAGTCCCGTGGGGAATGGAGATTCACCCCTCCACTTT. Translation: CASSPVGNGDSPLHF.

There are many counts of this clonotype. The CDR3 spells CASSPILLGQRAAKNIQYF. The CDR3 DNA is TGTGCCAGCAGTCCTATTTTGCTAGGACAAAGAGCAGCCAAAAACATTCAGTACTTC. The chain couples TRBV28 to TRBJ2-4; TRBD1 is a possible D gene (5 bases). Deletions cut 5 bases from V and 0 bases from J, with 23 bases between. The CDR3 runs to 19 residues. Germline-derived CDR1 and CDR2 are MDHEN and SYDVKM.

This clonotype has just a few counts. The genes are TRBV12-3 or TRBV12-4 and TRBJ1-5; 7 nucleotides agree with TRBD1. This CDR3 contains 14 residues. The J segment lost 4 bases and the V segment lost 6 bases, leaving 6 bases of the junction unmatched. The CDR3 DNA is TGTGCCAGCAGCACTTCAGGGGGTAATCAGCCCCAGCATTTT. It specifies CASSTSGGNQPQHF.